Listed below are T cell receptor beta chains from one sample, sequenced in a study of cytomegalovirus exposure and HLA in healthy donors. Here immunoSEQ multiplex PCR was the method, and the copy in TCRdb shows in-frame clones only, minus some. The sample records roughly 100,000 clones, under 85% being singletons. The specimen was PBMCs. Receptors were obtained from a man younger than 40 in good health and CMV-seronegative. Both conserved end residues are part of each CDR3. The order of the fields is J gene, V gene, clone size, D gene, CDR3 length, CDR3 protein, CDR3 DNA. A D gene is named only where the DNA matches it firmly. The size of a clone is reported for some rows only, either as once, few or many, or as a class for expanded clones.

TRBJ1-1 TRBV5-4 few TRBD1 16 CASSFGAGGGNTEAFF TGTGCCAGCAGCTTTGGCGCAGGGGGCGGGAACACTGAAGCTTTCTTT
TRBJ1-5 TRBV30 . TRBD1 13 CAWGQGQDQPQHF TGTGCCTGGGGACAGGGGCAGGATCAGCCCCAGCATTTT
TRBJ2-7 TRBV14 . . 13 CASSTTGESEQYF TGTGCCAGCAGCACTACCGGGGAAAGCGAGCAGTACTTC
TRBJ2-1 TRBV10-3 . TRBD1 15 CAISWGQALNNEQFF TGTGCCATCAGTTGGGGACAGGCACTCAACAATGAGCAGTTCTTC
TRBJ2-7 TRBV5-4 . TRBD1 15 CASSSGTGGDYEQYF TGTGCCAGCAGCAGCGGGACAGGGGGGGACTACGAGCAGTACTTC
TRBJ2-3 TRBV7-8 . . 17 CASSLPRDGGRTDTQYF TGTGCCAGCAGCTTACCGAGGGATGGGGGGAGAACAGATACGCAGTATTTT
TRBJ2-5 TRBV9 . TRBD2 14 CASSVDAGGETQYF TGTGCCAGCAGCGTAGATGCGGGAGGGGAGACCCAGTACTTC
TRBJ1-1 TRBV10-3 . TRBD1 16 CAISEPGQGRNTEAFF TGTGCCATCAGTGAGCCCGGACAGGGACGGAACACTGAAGCTTTCTTT
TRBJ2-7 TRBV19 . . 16 CASSARGSTYSYEQYF TGTGCCAGTAGTGCCCGTGGGTCGACTTATAGCTACGAGCAGTACTTC
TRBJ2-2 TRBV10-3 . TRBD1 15 CAISEGTVDTGELFF TGTGCCATCAGTGAAGGGACAGTTGACACCGGGGAGCTGTTTTTT
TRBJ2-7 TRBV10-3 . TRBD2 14 CAIGVPGGVYEQYF TGTGCCATCGGGGTCCCGGGAGGAGTTTACGAGCAGTACTTC
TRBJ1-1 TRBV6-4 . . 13 CASSEEIRGPAFF TGTGCCAGCAGTGAGGAAATCAGGGGACCAGCTTTCTTT
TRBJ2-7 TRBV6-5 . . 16 CASSYSKVTGNYEQYF TGTGCCAGCAGTTACTCGAAGGTAACAGGGAACTACGAGCAGTACTTC
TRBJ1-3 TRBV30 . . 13 CAFRPQGLDTIYF TGTGCCTTCAGACCGCAGGGGCTGGACACCATATATTTT
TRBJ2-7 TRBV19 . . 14 CASSPSTGSYEQYF TGTGCCAGTAGTCCGTCGACAGGCTCCTACGAGCAGTACTTC
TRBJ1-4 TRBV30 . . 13 CAWSTNSNEKLFF TGTGCCTGGAGCACCAACTCGAATGAAAAACTGTTTTTT
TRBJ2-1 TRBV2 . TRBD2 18 CASSDGGLALSSYNEQFF TGTGCCAGCAGTGATGGGGGACTAGCGCTTAGCTCCTACAATGAGCAGTTCTTC
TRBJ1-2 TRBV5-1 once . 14 CASSRDRTNYGYTF TGCGCCAGCAGCCGCGACAGGACTAACTATGGCTACACCTTC
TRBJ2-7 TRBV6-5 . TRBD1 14 CAVRRSQGVYEQYF TGTGCCGTTCGAAGAAGCCAGGGGGTGTACGAGCAGTACTTC
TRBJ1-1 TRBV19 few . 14 CASIAPARSTEAFF TGTGCCAGTATAGCGCCCGCCCGATCCACTGAAGCTTTCTTT
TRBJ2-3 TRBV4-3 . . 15 CASSQELGEADTQYF TGCGCCAGCAGCCAAGAGTTAGGGGAGGCAGATACGCAGTATTTT
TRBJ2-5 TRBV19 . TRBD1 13 CASSKDREETQYF TGTGCCAGTAGTAAGGACAGGGAAGAGACCCAGTACTTC
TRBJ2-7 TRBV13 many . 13 CASSLSQGYEQYF TGTGCCAGCAGCTTATCCCAGGGTTACGAGCAGTACTTC
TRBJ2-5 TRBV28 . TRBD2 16 CASSLSPAGAQETQYF TGTGCCAGCAGTTTATCTCCAGCGGGAGCCCAAGAGACCCAGTACTTC
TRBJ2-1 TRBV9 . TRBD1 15 CASNYPGQGEDEQFF TGTGCCAGCAACTACCCGGGACAGGGGGAGGATGAGCAGTTCTTC
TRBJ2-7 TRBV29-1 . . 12 CSVEHNSYEQYF TGCAGCGTTGAACATAACTCCTACGAGCAGTACTTC
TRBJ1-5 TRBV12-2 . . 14 CASRLGDRLQPQHF TGTGCAAGTCGCTTAGGGGACAGGCTTCAGCCCCAGCATTTT
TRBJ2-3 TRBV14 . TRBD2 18 CASSHPGLAGPGSDTQYF TGTGCCAGCAGCCACCCGGGACTAGCGGGCCCGGGGTCCGATACGCAGTATTTT
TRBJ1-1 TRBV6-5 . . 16 CASSSLLMIPLTEAFF TGTGCCAGCAGTTCCCTACTCATGATCCCACTCACTGAAGCTTTCTTT
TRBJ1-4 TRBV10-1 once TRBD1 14 CASSSGGTNEKLFF TGCGCCAGCAGCTCAGGGGGGACTAATGAAAAACTGTTTTTT
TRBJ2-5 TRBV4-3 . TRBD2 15 CASSQALAGQETQYF TGCGCCAGCAGCCAGGCTCTAGCGGGGCAAGAGACCCAGTACTTC
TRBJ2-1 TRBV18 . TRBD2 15 CASSLTSGRYNEQFF TGTGCCAGCTCACTTACTAGCGGGCGCTACAATGAGCAGTTCTTC